This TCR beta chain is from a study of T cells after yellow fever vaccination. The V gene lost 6 bases and the J gene lost 3 bases, with 4 bases spanning the gap. CDR1 is SEHNR, CDR2 FQNEAQ, per germline (reference sequence). CDR3 size: 11 residues. UMIs were added to TCR cDNA along with a universal primer site when it was made by 5'RACE template switching. From the 5' RACE reads, TCRdb called clonotypes with MiXCR, one entry per CDR3 protein. In the table there are tens of thousands of distinct CDR3 sequences, 7.5% to 8% of which are singletons. This clonotype turned up a few times. Its specificity is unknown. Study findings and constraints: Booster sampling recovered most clones from primary vaccination (96% CD4, over 75% CD8).

The source material was CD8+ T cells sorted from PBMCs, sampled on the day of the yellow fever booster vaccination. This chain connects TRBV7-9 to TRBJ2-3; the D is unclear. The clonotype originates from a young man who received the YFV17D yellow fever vaccine. The CDR3 DNA reads TGTGCCAGCAGATGGACAGATACGCAGTATTTT. This codes for CASRWTDTQYF.